These 14 T cell receptor beta chains came from one sample sequenced in a study of cytomegalovirus exposure and HLA in healthy donors. In the PCR, 60 Vbeta and 13 Jbeta primers were used. Only in-frame clones appear in the TCRdb table, and some are missing; sequencing was by immunoSEQ multiplex PCR. Counted here are approximately 200,000 clones, 84% occurring once; the ten biggest clones make up approximately 0.25%. Sequenced input: PBMCs. The source is a boy younger than 18 in good health and CMV-seronegative.

This chain joins TRBV14 and TRBJ2-2; D is possibly TRBD2 (7 bases). Deletions cut 10 bases from V and 5 bases from J, with 20 bases between. This CDR3 region has 15 residues. Germline CDR1 reads SGHDN; CDR2 reads FVKESK. CDR3 bases: TGTGCCATCGGGGATAGGGGGGGGAGGACCGGGGAGCTGTTTTTT. Translation gives CAIGDRGGRTGELFF.

V and J are TRBV6-6 and TRBJ2-7; D gene unclear. Trimming removed 5 bases from V and 0 bases from J, with 8 bases in between. Germline CDR1 is MNHNY and CDR2 is SVGAGI (reference sequence). This CDR3 has 13 residues. The CDR3 loop is CASSALSSYEQYF. The DNA for the CDR3 is TGTGCCAGCAGTGCGCTAAGCTCCTACGAGCAGTACTTC.

The gene calls are TRBV23-1 and TRBJ1-5; no clear D gene. TRBV23-1 is marked as an open reading frame, function uncertain. The V end lost 1 base, the J end lost 4 bases, and 11 bases lay between the germline ends. This CDR3 contains 15 residues. The CDR3 loop is CASSQCGQRNQPQHF. The CDR3 DNA follows: TGCGCCAGCAGTCAATGTGGGCAGAGAAATCAGCCCCAGCATTTT.

The V call is TRBV18, the J call TRBJ1-5; maybe TRBD1 (5 bases). The CDR3 is 13 residues long. Between the trimmed V and J ends, which lost 0 bases and 9 bases, there was a span of 9 bases. Looked up from germline, CDR1 is KGHSH and CDR2 is LQKENI. Written as DNA, the CDR3 is TGTGCCAGCTCACCACCAACCGGGGGGCCCCAGCATTTT. It codes for CASSPPTGGPQHF. Filled out from reference TRBV18 and TRBJ1-5, the complete variable domain reads NAGVMQNPRHLVRRRGQEARLRCSPMKGHSHVYWYRQLPEEGLKFMVYLQKENIIDESGMPKERFSAEFPKEGPSILRIQQVVRGDSAAYFCASSPPTGGPQHFGDGTRLSIL.

The chain has TRBV2 and TRBJ1-3; a possible D gene is TRBD1 (6 bases). Trimming stripped 1 base from V and 0 bases from J, with 10 bases between. The CDR3 covers 16 residues. Germline V gene lookup returns CDR1 SNHLY and CDR2 FYNNEI. CDR3 sequence (DNA): TGTGCCAGCAGTGAAGAGTGGGGGCACTCTGGAAACACCATATATTTT. This encodes CASSEEWGHSGNTIYF.

The chain has TRBV2 and TRBJ2-7; D is ambiguous. The ends were cut back, 6 bases at V and 2 bases at J, with 8 bases in the middle. Per the germline V gene, CDR1 is SNHLY and CDR2 is FYNNEI. CDR3 size: 12 residues. In DNA form, the CDR3 reads TGTGCCAGCAGAAGCCCCGCCTACGAGCAGTACTTC. Amino acid sequence: CASRSPAYEQYF.

The chain is built from TRBV4-1 and TRBJ2-7, with 10 bases identical to TRBD2. This CDR3 spans 20 amino acids. V shed 3 bases, J shed 0 bases, and the junction held 17 bases outside the gene matches. Per the germline V gene, CDR1 is MGHRA and CDR2 is YSYEKL. The CDR3 protein is CASSHMGEVAGGPDSYEQYF. The DNA of the CDR3 is TGCGCCAGCAGCCATATGGGCGAGGTAGCGGGGGGTCCCGACTCCTACGAGCAGTACTTC.

The V call is TRBV6-4, the J call TRBJ2-6; 7 bases agree with TRBD1. Per the germline V gene, CDR1 is MRHNA and CDR2 is SNTAGT. The V segment lost 6 bases and the J segment 4 bases; nucleotides outside the gene matches: 6. This CDR3 spans 15 amino acids. The CDR3 DNA follows: TGTGCCAGCAGCTACAGGGGTGACGGGGCCAACGTCCTGACTTTC. Amino acids: CASSYRGDGANVLTF.

V and J are TRBV9 and TRBJ2-3; 10 nucleotides align to TRBD2. CDR1 is SGDLS and CDR2 is YYNGEE in the germline V gene. This CDR3 spans 15 amino acids. V lost 0 bases and J lost 6; bases outside the gene matches: 4. The CDR3 loop is CASSVEAGGRDTQYF. The CDR3, as DNA: TGTGCCAGCAGCGTAGAAGCGGGAGGGAGGGATACGCAGTATTTT.

The chain carries TRBV6-1 and TRBJ2-7; TRBD1 might be the D (6 bases). Germline V CDR1 and CDR2: MNHNS, SASEGT. The V and J ends lost 2 bases and 0 bases respectively, with 8 bases between them. The CDR3 has 14 residues. The CDR3 protein is CASSEQDSSYEQYF. The CDR3 DNA is TGTGCCAGCAGTGAACAGGACAGCTCCTACGAGCAGTACTTC.

The chain combines TRBV27 with TRBJ1-2; a weak D match, TRBD1 (6 bases). Trimming left V 9 bases short and J 3 bases short, with 14 bases between. This CDR3 contains 13 residues. CDR1 and CDR2 (germline): MNHEY, SMNVEV (reference sequence). The CDR3 nucleotides are TGTGCCAGTAGAGGGGGTATGGACTATGGCTACACCTTC. This sequence encodes CASRGGMDYGYTF.

Here the CDR3 DNA reads TGTGCCAGCAGCTCCTCACTGCTCCCCTCTGAGCAGTTCTTC. This gives the protein CASSSSLLPSEQFF. V usage is TRBV13 and J usage is TRBJ2-1; D gene ambiguous. The CDR3 has 14 amino acids. The V gene lost 4 bases and the J gene lost 9 bases, with 16 bases spanning the gap. Germline values: CDR1 PRHDT, CDR2 FYEKMQ (reference sequence). The full variable domain, completed using reference TRBV13 and TRBJ2-1, is AAGVIQSPRHLIKEKRETATLKCYPIPRHDTVYWYQQGPGQDPQFLISFYEKMQSDKGSIPDRFSAQQFSDYHSELNMSSLELGDSALYFCASSSSLLPSEQFFGPGTRLTVL.

The chain recombines TRBV7-9 with TRBJ1-6; 7 bases are shared with TRBD1. CDR3 size: 15 residues. The ends lost 1 base at V and 7 bases at J; junction bases unmatched: 4. From germline, CDR1 is SEHNR and CDR2 FQNEAQ (reference sequence). The CDR3 loop is CASSLGGQANSPLHF. The DNA for the CDR3 is TGTGCCAGCAGCTTAGGCGGACAGGCGAATTCACCCCTCCACTTT.

The chain uses TRBV2 and TRBJ2-1; D is perhaps TRBD2 (6 bases). Between the trimmed V and J ends, which lost 7 bases and 0 bases, there was a span of 13 bases. The CDR3 runs to 15 residues. The germline V gene encodes CDR1 SNHLY and CDR2 FYNNEI. The CDR3 DNA sequence: TGTGCCAGCACCCCCCCCGGGAGCTCCTACAATGAGCAGTTCTTC. Residues: CASTPPGSSYNEQFF.